These T cell receptor beta chains were read from a single sample in a study of T cells in Graves' hyperthyroidism and ophthalmopathy. TCRdb itself ran the multiplex PCR reads through MiXCR, one entry per CDR3 protein. The sample lists fewer than 400,000 distinct CDR3 sequences, 16% occurring once. Sequenced: blood. These receptors were taken from a man younger than 40 with Graves' hyperthyroidism. Both conserved end residues are part of each CDR3. D genes are given only for firm matches. The listing skips clone size in some rows; elsewhere it reads once, few, many or a size class.

size	J	D	V	CDR3	DNA
few	TRBJ1-4	-	TRBV7-9	CASSKNRDQGEKLFF	TGTGCCAGCAGCAAGAACAGGGACCAGGGTGAAAAACTGTTTTTT
many	TRBJ1-1	-	TRBV30	CAWSPWGRGETEAFF	TGTGCCTGGAGTCCCTGGGGCAGGGGAGAAACTGAAGCTTTCTTT
many	TRBJ1-2	-	TRBV20-1	CSARMTAIYGYTF	TGCAGTGCTAGGATGACAGCCATCTATGGCTACACCTTC
few	TRBJ1-2	-	TRBV10-3	CAISESWLRQTNYGYTF	TGTGCCATCAGTGAGTCGTGGCTCAGGCAGACTAACTATGGCTACACCTTC
many	TRBJ2-3	TRBD2	TRBV11-3	CASSLASGLAGSTDTQYF	TGTGCCAGCAGCTTAGCTTCGGGACTAGCGGGGAGCACAGATACGCAGTATTTT
-	TRBJ1-2	TRBD1	TRBV30	CAWEVRGRRGSYGYTF	TGTGCCTGGGAGGTGAGGGGGCGCAGGGGAAGCTATGGCTACACCTTC
many	TRBJ2-7	-	TRBV10-3	CAISEEGGQRDNEQYF	TGTGCCATCAGTGAAGAGGGGGGTCAGCGGGATAACGAGCAGTACTTC
many	TRBJ2-7	-	TRBV12-3/TRBV12-4	CASSLRGLQYF	TGTGCCAGCAGTTTAAGGGGTCTGCAGTACTTC
-	TRBJ2-7	-	TRBV3-1	CASSYGRGEQYF	TGTGCCAGCAGCTACGGCCGGGGAGAGCAGTACTTC
many	TRBJ1-5	-	TRBV29-1	CSVGQLNQPQHF	TGCAGCGTCGGACAGCTTAATCAGCCCCAGCATTTT
few	TRBJ2-5	-	TRBV20-1	CSATSRGQETQYF	TGCAGTGCTACCTCGAGGGGACAAGAGACCCAGTACTTC
once	TRBJ1-1	-	TRBV7-9	CASSSRDQRGTEGFF	TGTGCCAGCAGCTCCCGGGATCAACGGGGCACTGAAGGTTTCTTT
many	TRBJ2-1	-	TRBV20-1	CSALGRRERYNEQFF	TGCAGTGCCCTAGGGAGGAGGGAGCGCTACAATGAGCAGTTCTTC
many	TRBJ2-3	TRBD1	TRBV27	CASGREGGTGRTDTQYF	TGTGCCAGCGGCCGGGAAGGGGGGACAGGGCGCACAGATACGCAGTATTTT
-	TRBJ1-2	TRBD1	TRBV20-1	CSPTQGGGNYGYTF	TGCAGTCCGACCCAGGGGGGTGGGAACTATGGCTACACCTTC
many	TRBJ2-1	TRBD2	TRBV7-9	CASSHGRNNEQFF	TGTGCCAGCAGCCACGGGAGGAACAATGAGCAGTTCTTC
many	TRBJ2-3	TRBD2	TRBV2	CASTAGGPDTQYF	TGTGCCAGCACAGCGGGAGGGCCAGATACGCAGTATTTT
many	TRBJ1-1	TRBD1	TRBV28	CATSWDRGRLSTEAFF	TGTGCCACCAGCTGGGACAGGGGGCGTTTGAGCACTGAAGCTTTCTTT
-	TRBJ2-1	TRBD2	TRBV7-3	CASSLGVAGVDEQFF	TGTGCCAGCAGCTTAGGGGTAGCGGGAGTCGATGAGCAGTTCTTC
-	TRBJ2-2	TRBD2	TRBV12-3/TRBV12-4	CASSSLLAGGSGELFF	TGTGCCAGCAGTTCACTACTAGCGGGAGGGAGCGGGGAGCTGTTTTTT
few	TRBJ1-1	-	TRBV12-3/TRBV12-4	CASSFGTSAAEAFF	TGTGCCAGCAGTTTCGGAACCTCGGCCGCTGAAGCTTTCTTT
few	TRBJ2-3	-	TRBV24-1	CATARAEEGGTQYF	TGTGCCACCGCGAGGGCGGAAGAGGGCGGTACGCAGTATTTT
-	TRBJ2-1	-	TRBV18	CASSTRDNPPYNEQFF	TGTGCCAGCTCAACGAGGGACAATCCTCCTTACAATGAGCAGTTCTTC
few	TRBJ2-1	TRBD1	TRBV24-1	CATSNPGQGIISEQFF	TGTGCCACTTCGAATCCGGGACAGGGGATAATTAGTGAGCAGTTCTTC
many	TRBJ1-1	-	TRBV6-6	CASSYSGSHTEAFF	TGTGCCAGCAGTTACTCCGGGTCTCACACTGAAGCTTTCTTT